A single sample is the source of the 8 T cell receptor beta chains below, sequenced in a study of low-dose radiotherapy and immunotherapy resistance in tumors. As to time point: after trial treatment. The treatment is: LDRT plus nivolumab, ipilimumab, low-dose cyclophosphamide and aspirin (RACIN trial). First-strand cDNA used TRAV- and TRBV-specific primers, covering alpha and beta chains. TCR amplification involved 20 PCR cycles with a constant-region primer and V-primer adapter. TCRdb reanalysed the reads using MiXCR and keeps one entry per CDR3 protein. In the table there are more than 90,000 distinct CDR3 sequences, about a fifth of which are singletons. The material sequenced was PBMCs, taken after low-dose radiotherapy plus immunotherapy. The origin of the receptors is a male donor with prostate cancer.

There are many counts of this clonotype. At one of its ends the junction is not consistent with the germline gene, which may arise from a read error. The chain recombines TRBV24-1 with TRBJ1-1; D remains ambiguous. This CDR3 spans 13 amino acids. Germline V CDR1 and CDR2: KGHDR, SFDVKD. CDR3 protein: CATREGLNTEAFF. As DNA, the CDR3 is TGTGCCACCCGTGAGGGTCTGAACACTGAAGCTTTCTTT.

This clonotype occurred many times. The chain recombines TRBV3-1 with TRBJ1-1; TRBD1 aligns across 9 bases. CDR1 and CDR2 (germline): LGHDT, YNNKEL (reference sequence). Trimming took 4 bases from V and 10 from J; bases not matched to a gene: 7. The CDR3 totals 13 residues. The CDR3 nucleotides read TGTGCCAGCAGCCCCCCGGGGACAGGGATAGCTTTCTTT. This encodes CASSPPGTGIAFF.

The chain joins TRBV20-1 to TRBJ2-5, with D unresolved. Per germline, CDR1 DFQATT and CDR2 SNEGSKA (reference sequence). This CDR3 is built from 16 residues. Trimming left V 1 base short and J 1 base short, with 16 bases between. CDR3 nucleotides: TGCAGTGCTAGAGGGCTTCGGAAGGGCCTCCAAGAGACCCAGTACTTC. It codes for CSARGLRKGLQETQYF.

Ten or more counts support this clonotype. The CDR3 loop is CASRDRAVGSSGELFF. The CDR3 region has the DNA TGTGCCAGCCGGGACAGGGCCGTAGGGTCGTCCGGGGAGCTGTTTTTT. The rearrangement links TRBV10-3 to TRBJ2-2, with TRBD1 identical over 9 bases. V shed 10 bases and J 6 bases; nucleotides not matched to a gene: 15. Germline loops: CDR1 ENHRY, CDR2 SYGVKD. The CDR3 consists of 16 residues.

This clonotype has ten or more counts. This rearrangement joins TRBV5-1 to TRBJ2-7; 8 nucleotides line up with TRBD1. J lost 5 bases, V lost 5 bases, and 9 bases had no gene match. Germline V lookup: CDR1 SGHRS, CDR2 YFSETQ. The CDR3 has 14 residues. The DNA of the CDR3 is TGCGCCAGCAGTCGCATTGGACAGGGCCACGAGCAGTACTTC. Protein: CASSRIGQGHEQYF.

This clonotype showed up many times. This chain links TRBV6-2 or TRBV6-3 with TRBJ2-2, with D uncertain. The CDR3 length is 15 residues. In germline, CDR1 is MNHEY, CDR2 SVGEGT. V lost 6 bases and J lost 4, with 15 bases in between. CDR3 residues: CASSERTSTTGELFF. The DNA for the CDR3 is TGTGCCAGCAGCGAAAGGACGTCGACCACCGGGGAGCTGTTTTTT.

The genes are TRBV4-1 and TRBJ2-3, with D maybe TRBD1 (6 bases). The V end was cut by 0 bases, the J end by 4 bases, with 11 bases between. Germline lookup yields CDR1 MGHRA and CDR2 YSYEKL. The CDR3 runs 15 residues. This CDR3 reads CASSQEGQGPDTQYF. CDR3 bases: TGCGCCAGCAGCCAAGAGGGCCAGGGGCCAGATACGCAGTATTTT.

Ten or more counts support this clonotype. V and J are TRBV11-1 and TRBJ2-1; D unclear. The V gene's germline CDR1 is SGHAT and CDR2 FQDESV (reference sequence). The CDR3 extends over 12 amino acids. V dropped 5 bases and J dropped 12 bases, with 14 bases sitting between them. The CDR3 sequence is CASSQDGQGQFF. CDR3 DNA sequence: TGTGCCAGCAGCCAGGACGGCCAAGGGCAGTTCTTC.